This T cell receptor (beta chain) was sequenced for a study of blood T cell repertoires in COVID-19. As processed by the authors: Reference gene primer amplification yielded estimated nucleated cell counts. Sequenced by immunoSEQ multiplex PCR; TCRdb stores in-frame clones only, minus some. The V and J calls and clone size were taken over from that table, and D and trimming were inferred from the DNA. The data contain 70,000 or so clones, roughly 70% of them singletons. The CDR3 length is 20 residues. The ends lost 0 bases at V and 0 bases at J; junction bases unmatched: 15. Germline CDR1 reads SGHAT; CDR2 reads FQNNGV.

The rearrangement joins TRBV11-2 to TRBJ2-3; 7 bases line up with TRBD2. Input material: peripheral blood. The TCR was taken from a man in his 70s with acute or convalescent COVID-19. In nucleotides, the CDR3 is TGTGCCAGCAGCTTAGAGGGCTCAGCGGGACGGAAATCTAGCACAGATACGCAGTATTTT. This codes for CASSLEGSAGRKSSTDTQYF.